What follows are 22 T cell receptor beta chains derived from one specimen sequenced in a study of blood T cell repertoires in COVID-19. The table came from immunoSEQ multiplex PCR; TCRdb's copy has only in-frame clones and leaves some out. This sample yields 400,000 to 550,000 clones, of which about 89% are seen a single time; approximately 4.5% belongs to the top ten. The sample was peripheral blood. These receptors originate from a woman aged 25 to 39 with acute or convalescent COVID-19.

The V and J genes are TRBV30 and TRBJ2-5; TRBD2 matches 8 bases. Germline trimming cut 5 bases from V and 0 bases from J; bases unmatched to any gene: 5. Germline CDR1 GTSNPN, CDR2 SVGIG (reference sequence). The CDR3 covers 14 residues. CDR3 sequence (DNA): TGTGCCTGGTCTAGCGGGCGGTACCAAGAGACCCAGTACTTC. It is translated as CAWSSGRYQETQYF.

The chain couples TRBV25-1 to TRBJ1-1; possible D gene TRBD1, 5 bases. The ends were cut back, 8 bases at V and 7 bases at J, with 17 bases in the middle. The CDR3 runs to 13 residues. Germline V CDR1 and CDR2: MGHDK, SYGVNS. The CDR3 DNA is TGTGCCAGCGTCCCCCGGACGGGGGATGAAGCTTTCTTT. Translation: CASVPRTGDEAFF.

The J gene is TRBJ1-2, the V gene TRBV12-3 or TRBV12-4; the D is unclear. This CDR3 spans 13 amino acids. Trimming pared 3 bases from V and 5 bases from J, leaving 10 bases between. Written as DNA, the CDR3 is TGTGCCAGCAGTTTGAGGACTCAGTATGGCTACACCTTC. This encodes CASSLRTQYGYTF.

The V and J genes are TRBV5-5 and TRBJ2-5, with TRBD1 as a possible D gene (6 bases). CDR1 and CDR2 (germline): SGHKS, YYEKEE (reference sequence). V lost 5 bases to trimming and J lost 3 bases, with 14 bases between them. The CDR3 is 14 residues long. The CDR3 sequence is CASSYQGLEETQYF. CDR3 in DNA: TGTGCCAGCAGTTATCAGGGGTTGGAAGAGACCCAGTACTTC.

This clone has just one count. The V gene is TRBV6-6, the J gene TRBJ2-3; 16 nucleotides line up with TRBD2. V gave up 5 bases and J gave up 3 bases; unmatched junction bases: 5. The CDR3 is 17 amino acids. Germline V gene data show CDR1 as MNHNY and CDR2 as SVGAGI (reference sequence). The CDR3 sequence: CASSRGTSGGGTDTQYF. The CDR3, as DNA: TGTGCCAGCAGTCGAGGGACTAGCGGGGGGGGAACAGATACGCAGTATTTT.

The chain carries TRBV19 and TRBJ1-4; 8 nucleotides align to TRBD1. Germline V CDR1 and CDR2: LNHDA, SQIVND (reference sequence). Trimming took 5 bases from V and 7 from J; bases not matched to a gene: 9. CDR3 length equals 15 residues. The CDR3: CASSDGQGDGEKLFF. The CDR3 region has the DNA TGTGCCAGTAGTGACGGACAGGGAGATGGTGAAAAACTGTTTTTT.

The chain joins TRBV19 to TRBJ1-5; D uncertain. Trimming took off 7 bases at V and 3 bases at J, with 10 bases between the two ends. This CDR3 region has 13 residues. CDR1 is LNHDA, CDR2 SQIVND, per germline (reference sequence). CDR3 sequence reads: CASIYGPNQPQHF. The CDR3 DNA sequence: TGTGCCAGTATTTATGGGCCCAATCAGCCCCAGCATTTT.

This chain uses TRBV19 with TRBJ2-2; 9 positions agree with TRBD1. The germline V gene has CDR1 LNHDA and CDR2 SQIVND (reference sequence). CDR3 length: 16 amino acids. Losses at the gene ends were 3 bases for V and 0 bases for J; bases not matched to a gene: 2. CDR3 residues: CASSMRTGANTGELFF. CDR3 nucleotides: TGTGCCAGTAGTATGCGGACAGGGGCGAACACCGGGGAGCTGTTTTTT.

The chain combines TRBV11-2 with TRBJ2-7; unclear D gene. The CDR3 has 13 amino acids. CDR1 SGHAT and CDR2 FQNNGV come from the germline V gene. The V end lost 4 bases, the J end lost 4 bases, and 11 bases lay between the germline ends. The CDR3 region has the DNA TGTGCCAGCAGCTCGGCCGACAAGTACGAGCAGTACTTC. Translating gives CASSSADKYEQYF.

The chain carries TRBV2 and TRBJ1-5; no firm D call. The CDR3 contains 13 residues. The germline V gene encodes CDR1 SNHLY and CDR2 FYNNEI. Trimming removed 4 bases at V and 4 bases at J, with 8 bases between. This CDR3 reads CASSVQVNQPQHF. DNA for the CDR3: TGTGCCAGCAGTGTCCAGGTGAATCAGCCCCAGCATTTT.

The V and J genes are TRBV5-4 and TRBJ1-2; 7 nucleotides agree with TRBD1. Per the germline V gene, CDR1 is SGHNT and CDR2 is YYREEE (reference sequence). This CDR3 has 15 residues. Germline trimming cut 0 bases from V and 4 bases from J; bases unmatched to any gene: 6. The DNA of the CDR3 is TGTGCCAGCAGCTTGGCCGGGGGACAGAGCTATGGCTACACCTTC. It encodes CASSLAGGQSYGYTF.

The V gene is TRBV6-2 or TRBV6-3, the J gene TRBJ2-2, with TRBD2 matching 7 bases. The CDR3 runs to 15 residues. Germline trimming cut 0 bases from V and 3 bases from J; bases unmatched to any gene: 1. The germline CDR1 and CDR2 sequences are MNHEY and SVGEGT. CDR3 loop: CASSYSRGDTGELFF. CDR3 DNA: TGTGCCAGCAGTTACTCCCGGGGGGACACCGGGGAGCTGTTTTTT.

Written as DNA, the CDR3 is TGCGCCAGCAGTGAGTGGGACAGGTTTCCCAATCAGCCCCAGCATTTT. Translated, it gives CASSEWDRFPNQPQHF. The chain has TRBV10-2 and TRBJ1-5; 8 nucleotides match TRBD1. V was clipped by 1 base and J by 3 bases; unmatched bases: 5. The germline V gene has CDR1 WSHSY and CDR2 SAAADI. This CDR3 contains 16 residues.

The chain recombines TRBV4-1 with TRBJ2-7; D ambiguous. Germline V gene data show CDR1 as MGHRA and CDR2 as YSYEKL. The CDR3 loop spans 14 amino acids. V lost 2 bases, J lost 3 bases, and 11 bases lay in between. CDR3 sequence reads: CASSQTELRYEQYF. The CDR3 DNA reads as TGCGCCAGCAGCCAAACCGAACTACGCTACGAGCAGTACTTC.

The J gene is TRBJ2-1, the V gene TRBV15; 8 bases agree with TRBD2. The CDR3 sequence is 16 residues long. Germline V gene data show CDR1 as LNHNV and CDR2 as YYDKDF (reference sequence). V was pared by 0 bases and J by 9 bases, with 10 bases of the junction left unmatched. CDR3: CATSRDRTGGRSEQFF. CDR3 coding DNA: TGTGCCACCAGCAGAGATCGAACGGGGGGGCGTAGTGAGCAGTTCTTC.

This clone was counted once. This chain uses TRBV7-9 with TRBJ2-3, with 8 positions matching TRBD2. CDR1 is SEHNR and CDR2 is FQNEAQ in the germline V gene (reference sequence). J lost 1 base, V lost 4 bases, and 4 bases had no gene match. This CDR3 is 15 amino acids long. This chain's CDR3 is CASSYRGGGTDTQYF. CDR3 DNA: TGTGCCAGCAGCTATCGGGGGGGCGGCACAGATACGCAGTATTTT.

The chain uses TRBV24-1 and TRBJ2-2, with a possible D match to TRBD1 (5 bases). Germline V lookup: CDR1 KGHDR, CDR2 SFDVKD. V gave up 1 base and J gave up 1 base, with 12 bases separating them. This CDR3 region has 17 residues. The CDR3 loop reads CATSDFPDSLNTGELFF. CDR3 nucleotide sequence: TGTGCCACCAGTGATTTCCCTGACAGTTTGAACACCGGGGAGCTGTTTTTT.

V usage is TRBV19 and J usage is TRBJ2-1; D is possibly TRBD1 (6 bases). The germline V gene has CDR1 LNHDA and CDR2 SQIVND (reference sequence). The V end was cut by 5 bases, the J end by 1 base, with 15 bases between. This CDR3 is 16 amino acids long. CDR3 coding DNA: TGTGCCAGTAGTTACAGGGAAAGAGGGTCCTACAATGAGCAGTTCTTC. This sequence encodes CASSYRERGSYNEQFF. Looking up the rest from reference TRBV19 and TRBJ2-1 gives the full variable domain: DGGITQSPKYLFRKEGQNVTLSCEQNLNHDAMYWYRQDPGQGLRLIYYSQIVNDFQKGDIAEGYSVSREKKESFPLTVTSAQKNPTAFYLCASSYRERGSYNEQFFGPGTRLTVL.

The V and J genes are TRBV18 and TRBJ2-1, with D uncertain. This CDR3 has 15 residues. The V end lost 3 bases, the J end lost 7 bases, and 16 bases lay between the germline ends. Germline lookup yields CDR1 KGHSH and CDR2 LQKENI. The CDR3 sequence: CASSPVSNFGNEQFF. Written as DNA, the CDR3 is TGTGCCAGCTCACCCGTCAGCAACTTCGGGAATGAGCAGTTCTTC.

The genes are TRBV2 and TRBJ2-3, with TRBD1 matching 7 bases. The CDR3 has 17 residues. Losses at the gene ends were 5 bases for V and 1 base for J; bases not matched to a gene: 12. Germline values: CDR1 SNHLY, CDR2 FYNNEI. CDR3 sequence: CASSLRRQGLGTDTQYF. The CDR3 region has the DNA TGTGCCAGCAGTTTACGCCGACAGGGTCTGGGCACAGATACGCAGTATTTT.

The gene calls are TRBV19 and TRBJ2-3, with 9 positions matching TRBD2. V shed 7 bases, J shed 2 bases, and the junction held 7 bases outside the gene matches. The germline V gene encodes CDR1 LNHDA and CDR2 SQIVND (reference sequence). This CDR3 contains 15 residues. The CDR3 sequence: CASKSTSGDTDTQYF. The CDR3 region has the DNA TGTGCCAGTAAATCGACTAGCGGTGACACAGATACGCAGTATTTT. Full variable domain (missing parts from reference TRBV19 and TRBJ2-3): DGGITQSPKYLFRKEGQNVTLSCEQNLNHDAMYWYRQDPGQGLRLIYYSQIVNDFQKGDIAEGYSVSREKKESFPLTVTSAQKNPTAFYLCASKSTSGDTDTQYFGPGTRLTVL.

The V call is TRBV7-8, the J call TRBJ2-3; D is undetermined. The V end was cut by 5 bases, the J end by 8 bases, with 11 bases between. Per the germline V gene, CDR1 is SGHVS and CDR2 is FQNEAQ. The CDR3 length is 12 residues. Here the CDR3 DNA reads TGTGCCAGCAGCCACCCCTGGAGTACGCAGTATTTT. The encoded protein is CASSHPWSTQYF.